Sequencing of this TCR beta chain was carried out in a study of cytomegalovirus exposure and HLA in healthy donors. The PCR contained 60 Vbeta and 13 Jbeta primers. This table comes from immunoSEQ multiplex PCR, and its TCRdb copy is limited to in-frame clones, with some not included. The table records fewer than 140,000 clones, 60% to 80% of them present only once. Points on this clone: Its specificity is unknown.

Whole-study results and caveats: An analysis was carried out later, and it reportedly showed fewer N-insertions in an Asian-associated ancestry cluster than the approximately 670-donor mean.

Specimen: PBMCs. The receptor was isolated from a boy between 10 and 17 years old in good health and CMV-seronegative.

The CDR3 DNA reads as TGTGCCACCAGCAGCGGGGGGAGTTCCACCGGGGAGCTGTTTTTT. This encodes CATSSGGSSTGELFF. The chain employs TRBV15 and TRBJ2-2; the match to TRBD2 covers 7 bases. V gave up 3 bases and J gave up 4 bases; unmatched junction bases: 5. Germline V lookup: CDR1 LNHNV, CDR2 YYDKDF (reference sequence). The CDR3 totals 15 residues.